This TCR beta chain was obtained from a study of T cells after yellow fever vaccination. Study in general: Fractions containing few cells were prepared with SMART-Seq v4 Ultra Low Input. Findings and limits, study-wide: A large majority of primary-vaccination clones showed up again after the booster (under 98% CD4, around 85% CD8). A secondary response was less intense yet reached its peak sooner, at day 5 versus 15.

The CDR3 is 14 residues long. In germline, CDR1 is DFQATT, CDR2 SNEGSKA (reference sequence). V was trimmed by 0 bases and J by 7 bases, leaving 15 bases between them. TCRdb reprocessed the 5' RACE reads with MiXCR, giving one entry per CDR3 protein. The sample contains 150,000 to 200,000 distinct CDR3 sequences, 9.5% to 12% of which appear only once. To note about this clonotype: Its matching antigen is unknown.

Sequencing was performed on CD8+ T cells sorted from PBMCs, taken 15 days after the yellow fever booster vaccination. This receptor was identified in a young man who received the YFV17D yellow fever vaccine. The chain couples TRBV20-1 to TRBJ1-2, with D perhaps TRBD1 (5 bases). The CDR3 loop is CSARDRSGESGYTF. CDR3 in DNA: TGCAGTGCTAGAGACAGATCGGGGGAGAGTGGCTACACCTTC.